The 24 T cell receptor beta chains listed next were all sequenced from one sample in a study of T cells in Graves' hyperthyroidism and ophthalmopathy. RNA transcripts yielded amplified TCR beta CDR3 regions. Using the HTBI primer set, a first-round RT-PCR was run on the TCR CDR3. Each CDR3 protein gets one entry after TCRdb re-called the multiplex PCR reads with MiXCR. The profile covers about 640,000 distinct CDR3 sequences, with around 13% appearing a single time and around 12% taken by the ten largest. Sequenced material: blood. Receptor source: a woman between 45 and 65 years old with Graves' ophthalmopathy.

The sample holds many counts of this clonotype. The J gene is TRBJ1-2, the V gene TRBV20-1, with TRBD1 as a possible D gene (6 bases). The ends were cut back, 5 bases at V and 4 bases at J, with 14 bases in the middle. The germline V gene has CDR1 DFQATT and CDR2 SNEGSKA (reference sequence). This CDR3 contains 13 residues. CDR3 loop: CSAEDSGRYGYTF. As DNA, the CDR3 is TGCAGTGCTGAGGACAGCGGACGCTATGGCTACACCTTC.

At least ten counts were recorded for this clonotype. The genes are TRBV3-1 and TRBJ2-4; D gene uncertain. Germline V gene data show CDR1 as LGHDT and CDR2 as YNNKEL (reference sequence). Deletions cut 0 bases from V and 4 bases from J, with 13 bases between. The CDR3 length is 16 residues. CDR3 sequence: CASSQEFFPAKNIQYF. The CDR3 nucleotides read TGTGCCAGCAGCCAAGAGTTTTTTCCAGCAAAAAACATTCAGTACTTC.

This clonotype was counted at least ten times. The chain uses TRBV18 and TRBJ1-1; a weak D match, TRBD1 (6 bases). Per germline, CDR1 KGHSH and CDR2 LQKENI. V shed 8 bases and J shed 1 base, with 14 bases lying between them. This CDR3 has 14 amino acids. In DNA, the CDR3 is TGTGCCAGCCAGTCCTGGACAGAGAACACTGAAGCTTTCTTT. It yields the protein CASQSWTENTEAFF.

V gene TRBV5-1 combines with J gene TRBJ2-5; D may be TRBD1 (5 bases). Trimming left V 3 bases short and J 5 bases short, with 8 bases between. This CDR3 comprises 12 residues. CDR1 SGHRS and CDR2 YFSETQ come from the germline V gene. CDR3 bases: TGCGCCAGCAGCTGGGGCGTGGAGACCCAGTACTTC. Its protein product is CASSWGVETQYF.

This clonotype has at least ten counts. This chain joins TRBV6-2 or TRBV6-3 and TRBJ2-7; no firm D call. Germline assignment: CDR1 MNHEY and CDR2 SVGEGT. The CDR3 runs to 14 residues. Trimming stripped 0 bases from V and 0 bases from J, with 6 bases between. Here the CDR3 DNA reads TGTGCCAGCAGTTACTCGACCTTCTCCTACGAGCAGTACTTC. Protein: CASSYSTFSYEQYF.

This clonotype was recorded many times. The chain uses TRBV12-3 or TRBV12-4 and TRBJ2-1; the match to TRBD2 covers 7 bases. V was pared by 7 bases and J by 0 bases, with 9 bases of the junction left unmatched. The length of the CDR3 is 16 residues. The CDR3 here is CASNTDGGSSYNEQFF. DNA for the CDR3: TGTGCCAGCAACACGGACGGGGGGAGCTCCTACAATGAGCAGTTCTTC.

Only a few counts were recorded for this clonotype. The chain employs TRBV28 and TRBJ2-1, with 14 bases identical to TRBD2. CDR1 is MDHEN and CDR2 is SYDVKM in the germline V gene. The junction had 7 bases not matched to a gene; V was cut back by 8 bases and J by 7 bases. CDR3 length: 15 residues. The CDR3 sequence: CASQAGTSGRNEQFF. The CDR3 coding sequence is TGTGCCAGCCAAGCCGGGACTAGCGGGAGAAATGAGCAGTTCTTC.

This clonotype came up many times. This chain joins TRBV12-3 or TRBV12-4 and TRBJ2-1; 8 bases are shared with TRBD2. CDR3 length: 16 amino acids. The J segment lost 8 bases and the V segment lost 6 bases, leaving 15 bases of the junction unmatched. In DNA, the CDR3 is TGTGCCAGCAGCCCCAAGCGGGAGTTCGTAACGGATGAGCAGTTCTTC. Translated, it gives CASSPKREFVTDEQFF.

This clonotype was observed a handful of times. The V call is TRBV7-9, the J call TRBJ1-3, with no clear D. Germline V CDR1 and CDR2: SEHNR, FQNEAQ (reference sequence). Trimming took off 5 bases at V and 2 bases at J, with 13 bases between the two ends. The CDR3 totals 15 residues. CDR3 protein: CASSPGRQPGNTIYF. The CDR3 region has the DNA TGTGCCAGCAGCCCTGGGCGACAACCTGGAAACACCATATATTTT.

The chain carries TRBV19 and TRBJ2-7; 9 bases are shared with TRBD1. CDR3 length: 15 amino acids. V lost 3 bases, J lost 3 bases, and 6 bases stayed unmatched. Germline V gene lookup returns CDR1 LNHDA and CDR2 SQIVND (reference sequence). CDR3 sequence (DNA): TGTGCCAGTAGTATCACGGGACAGGGATTCTACGAGCAGTACTTC. Protein product: CASSITGQGFYEQYF.

This clonotype has a handful of counts. J is TRBJ1-5 and V is TRBV15, with D hard to call. CDR3 length: 15 residues. Germline-derived CDR1 and CDR2 are LNHNV and YYDKDF (reference sequence). Trimming stripped 7 bases from V and 0 bases from J, with 13 bases between. The CDR3 DNA reads as TGTGCCACCACCCCTCGAGTGGATAGCAATCAGCCCCAGCATTTT. This encodes CATTPRVDSNQPQHF. The entire variable domain, with the rest obtained from reference TRBV15 and TRBJ1-5, is as follows: DAMVIQNPRYQVTQFGKPVTLSCSQTLNHNVMYWYQQKSSQAPKLLFHYYDKDFNNEADTPDNFQSRRPNTSFCFLDIRSPGLGDTAMYLCATTPRVDSNQPQHFGDGTRLSIL.

In its sample, this clonotype was seen many times. This sequence joins TRBV5-1 and TRBJ2-2, with 15 positions matching TRBD2. CDR3 length equals 16 residues. J was trimmed by 6 bases and V by 7 bases; bases with no gene match: 7. CDR1 and CDR2 (germline): SGHRS, YFSETQ. CDR3 nucleotide sequence: TGCGCCAGCGTCCGGGGACTAGCGGGAGGCGCCGGGGAGCTGTTTTTT. It specifies CASVRGLAGGAGELFF.

The table lists this clonotype with a few counts. V usage is TRBV5-6 and J usage is TRBJ2-1; TRBD2 aligns across 8 bases. The J segment lost 0 bases and the V segment lost 6 bases, leaving 14 bases of the junction unmatched. This CDR3 has 18 residues. Germline V CDR1 and CDR2: SGHDT, YYEEEE. The CDR3 is CASTQTSGPMGSYNEQFF. CDR3 nucleotide sequence: TGTGCCAGCACCCAAACTAGCGGTCCAATGGGCTCCTACAATGAGCAGTTCTTC.

Concerning this clonotype itself: One end of the junction fails to match germline, which may point to a read error. The chain recombines TRBV29-1 with TRBJ1-2, with TRBD1 matching over 9 bases. The germline V gene encodes CDR1 SQVTM and CDR2 ANQGSEA. This CDR3 is built from 14 residues. The CDR3 region is CGVDGGQGRYGYTF. In nucleotides, the CDR3 is TGCGGCGTTGACGGGGGACAGGGCCGCTATGGCTACACCTTC.

This clonotype has more than one count but fewer than ten. This rearrangement joins TRBV14 to TRBJ2-2; D is unresolved. This CDR3 has 14 residues. The ends were cut back, 0 bases at V and 5 bases at J, with 7 bases in the middle. Germline CDR1 reads SGHDN; CDR2 reads FVKESK. The CDR3 DNA reads as TGTGCCAGCAGCCAAGATTGGGGAACCGGGGAGCTGTTTTTT. This codes for CASSQDWGTGELFF.

This clonotype showed up many times. The chain couples TRBV6-2 or TRBV6-3 to TRBJ2-1; TRBD2 aligns across 13 bases. After removal of 0 bases from V and 2 bases from J, the junction contained 4 bases not matched to a gene. In germline, CDR1 is MNHEY, CDR2 SVGEGT. This CDR3 comprises 18 residues. The CDR3: CASSYSGTSGAAYNEQFF. CDR3 DNA: TGTGCCAGCAGTTACTCCGGGACTAGCGGGGCTGCCTACAATGAGCAGTTCTTC.

The chain combines TRBV6-2 or TRBV6-3 with TRBJ2-1; TRBD2 agrees at 8 bases. Germline V gene data show CDR1 as MNHEY and CDR2 as SVGEGT. The length of the CDR3 is 14 residues. J lost 9 bases, V lost 5 bases, and 9 bases had no gene match. The CDR3 coding sequence is TGTGCCAGCAGTCAAGCCCGGGGGGGGAGTGAGCAGTTCTTC. It specifies CASSQARGGSEQFF.

This clonotype was seen many times. The chain employs TRBV19 and TRBJ2-2, with 8 positions matching TRBD1. This CDR3 is 17 amino acids long. Trimming cost V 5 bases and J 4 bases; bases outside gene matches: 12. Per the germline V gene, CDR1 is LNHDA and CDR2 is SQIVND (reference sequence). CDR3 coding DNA: TGTGCCAGTAGTCACCCTACAGGGGGAGTATTCACCGGGGAGCTGTTTTTT. It is translated as CASSHPTGGVFTGELFF.

This clonotype appeared a few times. V gene TRBV30 combines with J gene TRBJ2-7; 8 bases are a match to TRBD1. V shed 3 bases and J 6 bases; nucleotides not matched to a gene: 4. This CDR3 is built from 12 residues. CDR1 and CDR2 (germline): GTSNPN, SVGIG (reference sequence). The CDR3 is CAWRPDRGEQYF. In nucleotides, the CDR3 is TGTGCCTGGAGACCCGACAGGGGCGAGCAGTACTTC.

CDR3 region: CSARVAGGPNEQFF. CDR3 in DNA: TGCAGTGCTAGAGTAGCGGGAGGGCCAAATGAGCAGTTCTTC. This sequence joins TRBV20-1 and TRBJ2-1; 11 nucleotides align to TRBD2. From germline, CDR1 is DFQATT and CDR2 SNEGSKA (reference sequence). V gave up 1 base and J gave up 7 bases; unmatched junction bases: 3. CDR3 length equals 14 residues.

This clonotype was observed at least ten times. CDR3 DNA: TGTGCCAGCAGTCCAGGGATACAAAAAAGCACAGATACGCAGTATTTT. Its protein product is CASSPGIQKSTDTQYF. The V gene is TRBV12-3 or TRBV12-4, the J gene TRBJ2-3; D may be TRBD1 (5 bases). Trimming removed 5 bases at V and 0 bases at J, with 15 bases between. The CDR3 length is 16 residues.

This clonotype was counted ten times or more. The V call is TRBV18, the J call TRBJ1-5; D perhaps matches TRBD1 (5 bases). V gave up 2 bases and J gave up 11 bases, with 19 bases separating them. The CDR3 consists of 15 residues. The germline gives CDR1 KGHSH, CDR2 LQKENI. CDR3 loop: CASSPKEAPAGTQHF. For the CDR3, the DNA is TGTGCCAGCTCACCAAAGGAAGCCCCAGCAGGGACCCAGCATTTT. Full variable domain (rest looked up from reference TRBV18 and TRBJ1-5): NAGVMQNPRHLVRRRGQEARLRCSPMKGHSHVYWYRQLPEEGLKFMVYLQKENIIDESGMPKERFSAEFPKEGPSILRIQQVVRGDSAAYFCASSPKEAPAGTQHFGDGTRLSIL.

This clonotype has ten or more counts. This chain links TRBV12-5 with TRBJ2-3; 11 nucleotides match TRBD2. The CDR3 is made up of 18 amino acids. From germline, CDR1 is LGHNT and CDR2 FRNRAP. The V gene end was trimmed by 5 bases and the J gene end by 2 bases; junction bases not matched to a gene: 12. The CDR3 spells CASGETRLAGPTTDTQYF. The CDR3 bases are TGTGCTAGTGGTGAAACGAGACTAGCGGGGCCCACCACAGATACGCAGTATTTT.

This clonotype was detected ten times or more. This chain connects TRBV11-2 to TRBJ2-3; TRBD2 matches at 15 bases. V shed 5 bases, J shed 1 base, and the junction held 4 bases outside the gene matches. Germline V gene data show CDR1 as SGHAT and CDR2 as FQNNGV. This CDR3 region has 17 residues. CDR3 in amino acids: CASSGRTSGRGTDTQYF. For the CDR3, the DNA is TGTGCCAGCAGCGGACGGACTAGCGGGAGGGGCACAGATACGCAGTATTTT.